This T cell receptor (beta chain) was recovered during a study of blood T cell repertoires in COVID-19. Study-wide context: COVID-19 samples from acute and convalescent phases originated in the United States, Italy and Spain. PBMCs, B-cell-depleted T cells, or T cells were the source of the cDNA or gDNA that made up the material.

Measured with immunoSEQ multiplex PCR; TCRdb has only the in-frame clones, and not every one. The profile shows about 140,000 clones, around nine tenths of them singletons. V was cut by 4 bases and J by 8 bases, with 14 bases left in between. CDR1 is SEHNR and CDR2 is FQNEAQ in the germline V gene (reference sequence). This CDR3 is 14 amino acids long. This receptor was obtained from a woman between 50 and 59 years old with acute or convalescent COVID-19. Sequencing input: peripheral blood. The V and J genes are TRBV7-9 and TRBJ1-4, with a weak D call TRBD1 (6 bases). The CDR3 here is CASSSTGEYEKLFF. The CDR3 DNA reads TGTGCCAGCAGCTCGACAGGAGAGTACGAAAAACTGTTTTTT.